The clone carrying this T cell receptor beta chain was counted a single time. The junction departs from the called germline gene at one end, perhaps through a read error. This entry is derived from a study of blood T cell repertoires in COVID-19. Per the germline V gene, CDR1 is KGHSH and CDR2 is LQKENI. The CDR3 contains 14 residues. Here immunoSEQ multiplex PCR was the method, and the copy in TCRdb shows in-frame clones only, minus some. This table holds 210,000 or so clones, about 90% found once. Material: peripheral blood. This chain links TRBV18 with TRBJ2-1, with TRBD1 identical over 10 bases. The TCR comes from a man younger than 35 with active or convalescent COVID-19. The DNA of the CDR3 is TGTGCCAGCCCACCAAGGACAGGGGGCAATGAGCAGTTCTTC. Protein product: CASPPRTGGNEQFF.